The 7 T cell receptor beta chains below were found in one sample sequenced in a study of T cell changes during pregnancy in multiple sclerosis. Data came from immunoSEQ multiplex PCR; TCRdb stores just in-frame clones and leaves some out. The sample holds tens of thousands of clones, about 92% seen once. The material was peripheral blood, obtained after pregnancy. These TCRs come from a female donor with multiple sclerosis, enrolled in a pregnancy study.

The J gene is TRBJ2-3, the V gene TRBV4-1, with 12 bases matching TRBD1. The length of the CDR3 is 17 residues. V lost 5 bases to trimming and J lost 7 bases; unmatched junction nucleotides: 13. CDR1 is MGHRA, CDR2 YSYEKL, per germline. The CDR3 DNA sequence: TGCGCCAGCAGCGCCCACCTCGGGACAGGGGGCGGTAATACGCAGTATTTT. Translating gives CASSAHLGTGGGNTQYF.

Written as DNA, the CDR3 is TGTGCCAGCAGTGATTCGGGGGTCACGTACCAAGAGACCCAGTACTTC. Its protein product is CASSDSGVTYQETQYF. V and J are TRBV2 and TRBJ2-5; D possibly corresponds to TRBD2 (6 bases). Between the trimmed V and J ends, which lost 3 bases and 0 bases, there was a span of 14 bases. Germline CDR1 is SNHLY and CDR2 is FYNNEI. This CDR3 has 16 residues.

The chain uses TRBV6-1 and TRBJ2-5, with 12 bases matching TRBD1. Germline V lookup: CDR1 MNHNS, CDR2 SASEGT. V shed 4 bases and J 5 bases; nucleotides not matched to a gene: 8. There are 16 residues in the CDR3. CDR3 region: CASSVWGQGAGETQYF. CDR3 DNA sequence: TGTGCCAGCAGTGTGTGGGGACAGGGGGCCGGGGAGACCCAGTACTTC.

This chain uses TRBV5-5 with TRBJ2-2, with 8 bases identical to TRBD2. The length of the CDR3 is 17 residues. The ends lost 4 bases at V and 6 bases at J; junction bases unmatched: 14. Germline CDR1 SGHKS, CDR2 YYEKEE (reference sequence). The CDR3: CASSHWGSGNGAGELFF. CDR3 nucleotide sequence: TGTGCCAGCAGCCATTGGGGTAGCGGGAATGGCGCCGGGGAGCTGTTTTTT.

The genes are TRBV11-3 and TRBJ2-2; D is unresolved. This CDR3 contains 15 residues. CDR1 is SGHNT, CDR2 YENEEA, per germline. With 1 base removed from V and 7 bases from J, the gap between germline ends came to 13 bases. In DNA form, the CDR3 reads TGTGCCAGCAGCTTAGGTAGCCGTCCCGACGGGGAGCTGTTTTTT. Amino acids: CASSLGSRPDGELFF.

This clone was picked up one time. The genes are TRBV5-1 and TRBJ2-7, with 8 bases matching TRBD2. After removal of 4 bases from V and 2 bases from J, the junction contained 5 bases not matched to a gene. This CDR3 has 14 residues. Germline CDR1 reads SGHRS; CDR2 reads YFSETQ. CDR3: CASSHSGNTYEQYF. Written as DNA, the CDR3 is TGCGCCAGCAGCCATAGCGGGAATACCTACGAGCAGTACTTC.

V is TRBV7-3 and J is TRBJ1-1; D call uncertain. The CDR3 consists of 12 residues. V lost 6 bases and J 10 bases, leaving 15 bases between the germline ends. Germline V gene lookup returns CDR1 SGHTA and CDR2 FQGTGA. Here the CDR3 reads CASRSLRPGAFF. DNA for the CDR3: TGTGCCAGCAGATCCCTACGCCCGGGAGCTTTCTTT.